These 28 T cell receptor beta chains originate from one sample sequenced in a study of T cell responses to AZD1222 COVID-19 vaccine. Sequenced by immunoSEQ multiplex PCR; TCRdb stores in-frame clones only, minus some. The table includes 120,000 to 150,000 clones, roughly 93% detected once. This material consisted of peripheral blood, taken 28 days after the second AZD1222 dose. These receptors all come from an adult who received the AZD1222 COVID-19 vaccine.

The genes are TRBV5-1 and TRBJ2-7; 7 bases map to TRBD1. This CDR3 has 15 amino acids. The trim removed 4 bases at V and 5 bases at J, leaving 12 bases unmatched. CDR1 and CDR2 from the germline V gene are SGHRS and YFSETQ. The CDR3: CASSQDRLGADEQYF. The CDR3, as DNA: TGCGCCAGCAGCCAGGACAGGTTAGGTGCGGACGAGCAGTACTTC.

The J gene is TRBJ2-1, the V gene TRBV27; D is undetermined. Between the trimmed V and J ends, which lost 2 bases and 3 bases, there was a span of 5 bases. CDR3 length: 13 amino acids. Germline V gives CDR1 MNHEY, CDR2 SMNVEV (reference sequence). The CDR3 DNA reads TGTGCCAGCAGTTTAAAAAACTACAATGAGCAGTTCTTC. Residues: CASSLKNYNEQFF.

The genes are TRBV18 and TRBJ1-3; 10 bases fit TRBD1. The germline gives CDR1 KGHSH, CDR2 LQKENI. The CDR3 loop spans 18 amino acids. V shed 2 bases and J 3 bases; nucleotides not matched to a gene: 10. CDR3 sequence reads: CASSPSPGQGNVGNTIYF. The CDR3 bases are TGTGCCAGCTCACCATCTCCGGGACAGGGGAATGTTGGAAACACCATATATTTT.

The V and J genes are TRBV19 and TRBJ2-7; 7 bases match TRBD2. CDR1 LNHDA and CDR2 SQIVND come from the germline V gene (reference sequence). J lost 3 bases, V lost 8 bases, and 13 bases had no gene match. The CDR3 length is 15 residues. The DNA for the CDR3 is TGTGCCAGTGGAGGACAAAAGCGGGGACTCTACGAGCAGTACTTC. This encodes CASGGQKRGLYEQYF.

The chain couples TRBV28 to TRBJ2-7; D possibly corresponds to TRBD2 (6 bases). Looked up from germline, CDR1 is MDHEN and CDR2 is SYDVKM. Trimming removed 2 bases from V and 6 bases from J, with 14 bases in between. The CDR3 runs 14 residues. CDR3 region: CASSLLAGSGEQYV. The DNA for the CDR3 is TGTGCCAGCAGTTTACTGGCGGGATCGGGCGAGCAGTACGTC.

The gene calls are TRBV6-5 and TRBJ1-5; 9 bases line up with TRBD1. The germline V gene has CDR1 MNHEY and CDR2 SVGAGI. The CDR3 is made up of 15 amino acids. The junction had 9 bases not matched to a gene; V was cut back by 5 bases and J by 7 bases. The CDR3 protein is CASSIPDRGRQPQHF. The CDR3 DNA is TGTGCCAGCAGTATCCCGGACAGGGGTCGACAGCCCCAGCATTTT.

The genes are TRBV3-1 (or the pseudogene TRBV3-2) and TRBJ2-5; 8 bases agree with TRBD2. The germline gives CDR1 LGHDT, CDR2 YNNKEL (reference sequence). This CDR3 spans 16 amino acids. J was trimmed by 5 bases and V by 4 bases; bases with no gene match: 12. The CDR3 spells CASSPLAGSPRETQYF. The CDR3 bases are TGTGCCAGCAGCCCATTAGCGGGAAGTCCCCGGGAGACCCAGTACTTC.

The chain recombines TRBV5-1 with TRBJ1-1, with 11 bases aligning to TRBD1. The germline CDR1 and CDR2 sequences are SGHRS and YFSETQ. V shed 4 bases and J 5 bases; nucleotides not matched to a gene: 10. This CDR3 comprises 16 residues. The CDR3 spells CASSPDRGQSWTEAFF. As DNA, the CDR3 is TGCGCCAGCAGCCCGGACAGGGGGCAAAGTTGGACTGAAGCTTTCTTT. The full variable domain, with the rest looked up from reference TRBV5-1 and TRBJ1-1, is KAGVTQTPRYLIKTRGQQVTLSCSPISGHRSVSWYQQTPGQGLQFLFEYFSETQRNKGNFPGRFSGRQFSNSRSEMNVSTLELGDSALYLCASSPDRGQSWTEAFFGQGTRLTVV.

The rearrangement joins TRBV29-1 to TRBJ1-5, with 7 bases fitting TRBD1. The germline CDR1 and CDR2 sequences are SQVTM and ANQGSEA. CDR3 size: 13 residues. The J segment lost 3 bases and the V segment lost 7 bases, leaving 6 bases of the junction unmatched. CDR3 nucleotides: TGCAGCGGAACGACAGGGAACAATCAGCCCCAGCATTTT. Its protein product is CSGTTGNNQPQHF.

The CDR3 nucleotides are TGTGCCAGCAGCCAAGAAGGGGGCGCGGGCAATCAGCCCCAGCATTTT. Translation: CASSQEGGAGNQPQHF. V is TRBV4-2 and J is TRBJ1-5; 7 bases align to TRBD1. Unmatched junction bases numbered 4, after V lost 0 bases and J lost 2 bases. Germline CDR1 is LGHNA and CDR2 is YNFKEQ. The CDR3 covers 16 residues.

The V and J genes are TRBV28 and TRBJ2-1, with a weak D call TRBD2 (5 bases). Per germline, CDR1 MDHEN and CDR2 SYDVKM. The CDR3 is made up of 16 amino acids. The V and J ends lost 0 bases and 7 bases respectively, with 16 bases between them. Written as DNA, the CDR3 is TGTGCCAGCAGTTTATGGTCTGTTTTGGAGGAAAATGAGCAGTTCTTC. As protein: CASSLWSVLEENEQFF.

The chain has TRBV9 and TRBJ1-2; the D gene is possibly TRBD1 (5 bases). V lost 2 bases, J lost 8 bases, and 10 bases lay in between. The CDR3 consists of 12 residues. The germline gives CDR1 SGDLS, CDR2 YYNGEE. Here the CDR3 DNA reads TGTGCCAGCAGCGTCCAGGGAGGAGGCTACACCTTC. It is translated as CASSVQGGGYTF. The full variable domain, with the rest looked up from reference TRBV9 and TRBJ1-2, is DSGVTQTPKHLITATGQRVTLRCSPRSGDLSVYWYQQSLDQGLQFLIQYYNGEERAKGNILERFSAQQFPDLHSELNLSSLELGDSALYFCASSVQGGGYTFGSGTRLTVV.

This chain connects TRBV12-3 or TRBV12-4 to TRBJ1-1, with 8 bases matching TRBD1. The CDR3 sequence is 13 residues long. J was trimmed by 4 bases and V by 3 bases; bases with no gene match: 1. In DNA form, the CDR3 reads TGTGCCAGCAGTTTCAGGGGGCTCACTGAAGCTTTCTTT. Encoded protein: CASSFRGLTEAFF.

This chain connects TRBV27 to TRBJ2-5; 11 bases line up with TRBD2. The CDR3 spans 13 residues. With V trimmed by 7 bases and J by 4 bases, 2 bases remained unmatched. Germline V CDR1 and CDR2: MNHEY, SMNVEV (reference sequence). The CDR3 here is CASKGLAAETQYF. The CDR3 DNA follows: TGTGCCAGCAAGGGACTAGCGGCAGAGACCCAGTACTTC.

The CDR3 region is CASSLGTPGGSYNSPLHF. The CDR3 DNA follows: TGTGCCAGCAGTCTCGGGACCCCGGGGGGCTCCTATAATTCACCCCTCCACTTT. The gene calls are TRBV27 and TRBJ1-6, with a possible D match to TRBD1 (5 bases). The germline CDR1 and CDR2 sequences are MNHEY and SMNVEV (reference sequence). V lost 5 bases to trimming and J lost 0 bases, with 17 bases between them. The CDR3 loop spans 18 amino acids.

The rearrangement links TRBV11-2 to TRBJ1-6, with D unresolved. Deletions cut 0 bases from V and 9 bases from J, with 6 bases between. This CDR3 contains 13 residues. CDR1 and CDR2 (germline): SGHAT, FQNNGV. CDR3 DNA sequence: TGTGCCAGCAGCTTAGAGGAGGGTTCACCCCTCCACTTT. Residues: CASSLEEGSPLHF. Variable domain in full (rest from reference TRBV11-2 and TRBJ1-6): EAGVAQSPRYKIIEKRQSVAFWCNPISGHATLYWYQQILGQGPKLLIQFQNNGVVDDSQLPKDRFSAERLKGVDSTLKIQPAKLEDSAVYLCASSLEEGSPLHFGNGTRLTVT.

The rearrangement links TRBV29-1 to TRBJ1-1; D might be TRBD1 (5 bases). Per the germline V gene, CDR1 is SQVTM and CDR2 is ANQGSEA. The CDR3 contains 17 residues. The germline V and J ends were trimmed by 4 bases and 1 base, with 22 bases remaining between them. The CDR3 bases are TGCAGCGTTGTCAGTCCCCGGGACGCACGGGGGAACACTGAAGCTTTCTTT. Encoded protein: CSVVSPRDARGNTEAFF.

About this clone: Other DNA sequences from this sample encode an identical CDR3 as well. V gene TRBV5-1 combines with J gene TRBJ1-1; D possibly corresponds to TRBD1 (6 bases). The CDR3 sequence is 14 residues long. Trimming left V 5 bases short and J 2 bases short, with 13 bases between. CDR1 and CDR2 (germline): SGHRS, YFSETQ. The CDR3 nucleotides are TGCGCCAGCAGATGGGGACAAGAAAACACTGAAGCTTTCTTT. Protein sequence: CASRWGQENTEAFF.

About this clone itself: The sample carries other DNA sequences with the same CDR3. The rearrangement uses TRBV7-2 and TRBJ2-1; D unclear. Trimming took 1 base from V and 1 from J, leaving 2 bases between them. Germline V gene lookup returns CDR1 SGHTA and CDR2 FQGNSA. The CDR3 loop spans 13 amino acids. CDR3 sequence: CASSLGSYNEQFF. The CDR3 bases are TGTGCCAGCAGCTTAGGTTCCTACAATGAGCAGTTCTTC.

The chain has TRBV19 and TRBJ1-1; tentative D call: TRBD1 (5 bases). The CDR3 runs 15 residues. V was trimmed by 6 bases and J by 1 base, leaving 15 bases between them. Germline CDR1 LNHDA, CDR2 SQIVND (reference sequence). The CDR3 here is CASRLAGVGNTEAFF. The CDR3 coding sequence is TGTGCCAGTAGGCTAGCGGGGGTAGGGAACACTGAAGCTTTCTTT.

The chain recombines TRBV28 with TRBJ1-2, with D possibly matching TRBD1 (5 bases). CDR1 and CDR2 from the germline V gene are MDHEN and SYDVKM. V shed 7 bases and J shed 2 bases, with 14 bases lying between them. This CDR3 has 14 residues. The CDR3 loop reads CASIPPDRNYGYTF. CDR3 DNA sequence: TGTGCCAGCATCCCCCCCGACAGAAACTATGGCTACACCTTC.

The chain couples TRBV6-6 to TRBJ2-2; D unclear. From germline, CDR1 is MNHNY and CDR2 SVGAGI (reference sequence). V lost 6 bases and J 1 base, leaving 12 bases between the germline ends. CDR3 size: 15 residues. CDR3 loop: CASSLPILNTGELFF. The CDR3 region has the DNA TGTGCCAGCAGCCTCCCTATACTGAACACCGGGGAGCTGTTTTTT.

In this sample, this clone turned up once. V usage is TRBV5-1 and J usage is TRBJ1-1; D is unresolved. The CDR3 covers 16 residues. Trimming stripped 2 bases from V and 3 bases from J, with 17 bases between. Germline V CDR1 and CDR2: SGHRS, YFSETQ. CDR3 sequence reads: CASSLLASFPDTEAFF. Written as DNA, the CDR3 is TGCGCCAGCAGCTTATTAGCTTCGTTTCCGGACACTGAAGCTTTCTTT.

The chain uses TRBV9 and TRBJ1-4; no clear D. Germline V gives CDR1 SGDLS, CDR2 YYNGEE. The CDR3 runs 13 residues. V gave up 4 bases and J gave up 8 bases, with 12 bases separating them. CDR3 DNA sequence: TGTGCCAGCAGCCCCAGGTTGGACGAAAAACTGTTTTTT. Residues: CASSPRLDEKLFF.

This clone came up once. V and J are TRBV6-4 and TRBJ1-2; TRBD1 aligns across 10 bases. The CDR3 sequence is 15 residues long. Germline assignment: CDR1 MRHNA and CDR2 SNTAGT. The V segment lost 6 bases and the J segment 2 bases; nucleotides outside the gene matches: 6. The CDR3 bases are TGTGCCAGCAGACCGGGACAGGGGACAAACTATGGCTACACCTTC. This gives the protein CASRPGQGTNYGYTF.

The chain uses TRBV10-3 and TRBJ2-3, with 8 positions matching TRBD2. With 6 bases clipped from V and 3 bases from J, the junction kept 5 bases outside the gene matches. CDR3 size: 14 residues. The germline CDR1 and CDR2 sequences are ENHRY and SYGVKD. The CDR3 DNA sequence: TGTGCCATCAGCCCAGCGGGAGCAACAGATACGCAGTATTTT. Translation: CAISPAGATDTQYF.

This sequence joins TRBV5-1 and TRBJ2-5; D remains ambiguous. The CDR3 length is 15 residues. Germline V lookup: CDR1 SGHRS, CDR2 YFSETQ. V lost 0 bases and J lost 5, with 14 bases in between. CDR3 sequence reads: CASSLEDAIGETQYF. CDR3 nucleotides: TGCGCCAGCAGCTTGGAGGACGCCATAGGGGAGACCCAGTACTTC.

V and J are TRBV18 and TRBJ1-4; 10 bases line up with TRBD1. With 5 bases clipped from V and 8 bases from J, the junction kept 8 bases outside the gene matches. CDR1 and CDR2 from the germline V gene are KGHSH and LQKENI. This CDR3 comprises 15 residues. The CDR3 DNA reads TGTGCCAGCTCAGGGGGACAGGGGCCGGAGGAAAAACTGTTTTTT. This gives the protein CASSGGQGPEEKLFF. Full variable domain (rest looked up from reference TRBV18 and TRBJ1-4): NAGVMQNPRHLVRRRGQEARLRCSPMKGHSHVYWYRQLPEEGLKFMVYLQKENIIDESGMPKERFSAEFPKEGPSILRIQQVVRGDSAAYFCASSGGQGPEEKLFFGSGTQLSVL.